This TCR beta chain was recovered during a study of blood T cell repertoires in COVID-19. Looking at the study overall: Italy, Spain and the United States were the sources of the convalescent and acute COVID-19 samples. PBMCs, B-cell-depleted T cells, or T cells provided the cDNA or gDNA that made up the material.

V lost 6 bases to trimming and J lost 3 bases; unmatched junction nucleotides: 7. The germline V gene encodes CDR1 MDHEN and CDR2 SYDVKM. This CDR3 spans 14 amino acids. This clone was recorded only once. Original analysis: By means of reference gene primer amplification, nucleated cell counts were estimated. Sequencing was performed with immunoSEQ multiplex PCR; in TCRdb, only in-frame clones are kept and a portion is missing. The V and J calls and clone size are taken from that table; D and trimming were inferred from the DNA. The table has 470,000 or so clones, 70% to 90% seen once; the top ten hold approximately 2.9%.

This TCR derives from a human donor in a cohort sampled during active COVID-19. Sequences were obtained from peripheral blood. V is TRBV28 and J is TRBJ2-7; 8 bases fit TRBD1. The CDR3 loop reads CASRGGQGIYEQYF. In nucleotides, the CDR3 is TGTGCCAGCAGGGGCGGACAGGGTATCTACGAGCAGTACTTC. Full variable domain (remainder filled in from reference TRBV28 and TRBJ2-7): DVKVTQSSRYLVKRTGEKVFLECVQDMDHENMFWYRQDPGLGLRLIYFSYDVKMKEKGDIPEGYSVSREKKERFSLILESASTNQTSMYLCASRGGQGIYEQYFGPGTRLTVT.